The 11 T cell receptor beta chains presented below share a single source sample, sequenced in a study of tumor-infiltrating lymphocytes in glioblastoma multiforme. Multiple V-beta primers and a C-beta primer amplified TCRB from RNA. TCRdb ran MiXCR on the multiplex PCR reads and lists one entry per CDR3 protein. The table records about 8,400 distinct CDR3 sequences, over 60% of them present only once. The material sequenced was brain tumor tissue. These receptor sequences come from a male donor with glioblastoma.

The rearrangement joins TRBV12-3 or TRBV12-4 to TRBJ1-5; 7 bases align to TRBD1. With V trimmed by 5 bases and J by 7 bases, 8 bases remained unmatched. The CDR3 covers 14 residues. This CDR3 is CASSPTGDWQPQHF. DNA for the CDR3: TGTGCCAGCAGTCCTACAGGGGACTGGCAGCCCCAGCATTTT.

This clonotype was recorded once. A much larger clone sits a single nucleotide away, making a read error possible. The conserved phenylalanine or tryptophan normally closing the CDR3 is absent here, so this likely arose from a read error. The chain joins TRBV20-1 to TRBJ2-1, with 8 positions matching TRBD1. The germline gives CDR1 DFQATT, CDR2 SNEGSKA (reference sequence). Trimming cost V 3 bases and J 3 bases; bases outside gene matches: 4. The CDR3 runs 14 residues. In DNA, the CDR3 is TGCAGTGCTAGGGACAGGGTGAACTACAATGAGCAGTTCCTC. This translates into CSARDRVNYNEQFL.

The genes are TRBV11-2 and TRBJ2-3; D possibly corresponds to TRBD2 (5 bases). V was pared by 6 bases and J by 15 bases, with 25 bases between. The CDR3 consists of 14 residues. Germline CDR1 and CDR2: SGHAT and FQNNGV. The CDR3 loop reads CASSTLAGEDTRYF. The DNA of the CDR3 is TGTGCCAGCAGTACTCTAGCCGGTGAAGATACGCGATATTTT.

A word on this clonotype: At one of its ends the junction is not consistent with the germline gene, which may arise from a read error. The chain has TRBV11-3 and TRBJ1-1; the D gene is possibly TRBD1 (5 bases). Germline CDR1 and CDR2: SGHNT and YENEEA. The CDR3 has 16 residues. CDR3 sequence (DNA): TGCGCCAGCAGCTTCACGGGTGCAGGGTTGAATACTGAAGCTTTCTTT. Its protein is CASSFTGAGLNTEAFF.

Regarding this clonotype: At one end the junction does not follow the germline gene, possibly because of a read error. The chain recombines TRBV29-1 with TRBJ2-1, with TRBD1 matching over 7 bases. CDR1 is SQVTM, CDR2 ANQGSEA, per germline. The CDR3 has 14 amino acids. This CDR3 reads CSVGGRQGDNEQLF. In DNA form, the CDR3 reads TGCAGCGTTGGAGGGCGGCAGGGGGACAATGAGCAGCTCTTC.

A remark on this clonotype: The CDR3 carries no conserved terminal phenylalanine or tryptophan, so it likely arises from a read error. The chain couples TRBV11-2 to TRBJ2-5, with D possibly being TRBD2 (5 bases). The CDR3 runs to 13 residues. CDR1 is SGHAT, CDR2 FQNNGV, per germline. Trimming pared 8 bases from V and 7 bases from J, leaving 17 bases between. The CDR3 nucleotides are TGTGCCAGCGGCATAGAGGGATCCAGGACCCAGTACCTC. Its protein is CASGIEGSRTQYL.

The chain links TRBV28 to TRBJ1-5, with unresolved D. The CDR3 loop spans 13 amino acids. CDR1 is MDHEN and CDR2 is SYDVKM in the germline V gene. V lost 3 bases and J lost 10, with 13 bases in between. The CDR3 DNA reads TGTGCCAGCAGTTTTTATAGCAAACACCCCCAGCATTTT. Translation: CASSFYSKHPQHF.

The rearrangement links TRBV6-5 to TRBJ2-7; 8 bases map to TRBD2. The germline CDR1 and CDR2 sequences are MNHEY and SVGAGI. J was trimmed by 2 bases and V by 6 bases; bases with no gene match: 12. The CDR3 runs 16 residues. CDR3 coding DNA: TGTGCCAGCAGAAGTCCCGGGAGGGCAACGACCTACGAGCAGTACTTC. Its protein product is CASRSPGRATTYEQYF.

Note on this clonotype: The germline gene is not matched at one end of the junction; a read error may be the cause. The chain joins TRBV11-1 to TRBJ1-1, with 12 bases aligning to TRBD1. The CDR3 loop spans 15 amino acids. Looked up from germline, CDR1 is SGHAT and CDR2 is FQDESV (reference sequence). The CDR3 loop is CASSFPGTGGSEALF. The CDR3 nucleotides are TGTGCTAGCAGCTTCCCGGGGACAGGGGGCTCTGAAGCTTTGTTT.

The gene calls are TRBV6-6 and TRBJ2-7; 10 bases fit TRBD1. The CDR3 is 16 amino acids. Trimming removed 7 bases from V and 6 bases from J; junction bases left unmatched: 15. Germline assignment: CDR1 MNHNY and CDR2 SVGAGI (reference sequence). DNA for the CDR3: TGTGCCAGCATATACGGGACAGGGGTCGATAGCTGCGAGCAGTACTTC. Residues: CASIYGTGVDSCEQYF.

The chain links TRBV11-1 to TRBJ2-3, with D perhaps TRBD2 (6 bases). CDR1 is SGHAT and CDR2 is FQDESV in the germline V gene (reference sequence). With 4 bases removed from V and 4 bases from J, the gap between germline ends came to 18 bases. The CDR3 is 16 residues long. The CDR3 DNA sequence: TGTGCCAGCAGCTCGTTAGGTGGAGGGGTCTCAGATACGCAGTATTTT. Translating gives CASSSLGGGVSDTQYF.